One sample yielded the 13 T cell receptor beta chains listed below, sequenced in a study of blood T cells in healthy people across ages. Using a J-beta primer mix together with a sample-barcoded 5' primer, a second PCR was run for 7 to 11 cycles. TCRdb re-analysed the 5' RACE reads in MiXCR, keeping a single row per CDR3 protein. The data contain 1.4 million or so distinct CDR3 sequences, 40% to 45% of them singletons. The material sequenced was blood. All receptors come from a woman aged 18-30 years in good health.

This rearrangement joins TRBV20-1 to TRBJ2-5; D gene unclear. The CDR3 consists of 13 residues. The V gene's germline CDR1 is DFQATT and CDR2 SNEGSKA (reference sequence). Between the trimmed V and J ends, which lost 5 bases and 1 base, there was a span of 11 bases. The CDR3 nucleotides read TGCAGTGCTGAAGGTGGGGTCCAAGAGACCCAGTACTTC. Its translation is CSAEGGVQETQYF.

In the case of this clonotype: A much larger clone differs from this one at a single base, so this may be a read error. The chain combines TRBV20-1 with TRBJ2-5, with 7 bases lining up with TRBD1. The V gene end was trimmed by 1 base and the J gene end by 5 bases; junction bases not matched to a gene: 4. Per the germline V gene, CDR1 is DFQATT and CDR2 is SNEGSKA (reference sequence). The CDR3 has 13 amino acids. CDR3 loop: CSARADRKETQYF. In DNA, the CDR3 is TGCAGTGCTAGAGCGGACAGGAAGGAGACCCAGTACTTC.

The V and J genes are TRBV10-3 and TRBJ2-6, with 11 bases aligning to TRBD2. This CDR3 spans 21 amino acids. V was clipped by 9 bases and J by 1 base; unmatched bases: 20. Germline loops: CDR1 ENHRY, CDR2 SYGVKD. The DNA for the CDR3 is TGTGCCATAAGAGGACCTGGGAAACTAGCGGGAGCCCAGTCTGGGGCCAACGTCCTGACTTTC. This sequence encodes CAIRGPGKLAGAQSGANVLTF.

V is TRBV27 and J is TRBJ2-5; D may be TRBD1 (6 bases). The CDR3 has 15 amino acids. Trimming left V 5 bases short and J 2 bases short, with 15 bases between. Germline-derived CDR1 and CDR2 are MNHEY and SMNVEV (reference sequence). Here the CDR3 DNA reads TGTGCCAGCAGTGAAGGGGGAGCAAGACAAGAGACCCAGTACTTC. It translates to CASSEGGARQETQYF.

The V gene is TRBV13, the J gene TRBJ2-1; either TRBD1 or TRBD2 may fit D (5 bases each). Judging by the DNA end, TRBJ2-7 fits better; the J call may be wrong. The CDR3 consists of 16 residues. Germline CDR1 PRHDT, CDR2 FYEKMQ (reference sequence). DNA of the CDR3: TGTGCCAGCAGCCCCCAATGGGGGAGCTCCTACAATGAGCAGTACTTC. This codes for CASSPQWGSSYNEQYF.

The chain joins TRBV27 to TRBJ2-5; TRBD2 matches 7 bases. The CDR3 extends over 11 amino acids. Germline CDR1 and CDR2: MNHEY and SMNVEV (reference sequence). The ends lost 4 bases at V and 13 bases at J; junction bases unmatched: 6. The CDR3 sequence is CASSSAGALYF. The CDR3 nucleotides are TGTGCCAGCAGTTCCGCGGGAGCATTGTACTTC.

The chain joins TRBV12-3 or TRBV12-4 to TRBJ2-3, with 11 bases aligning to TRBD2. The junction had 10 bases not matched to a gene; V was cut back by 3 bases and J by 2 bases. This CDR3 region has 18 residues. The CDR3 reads CASSFRPGTSGFTDTQYF. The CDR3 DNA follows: TGTGCCAGCAGTTTCCGGCCGGGGACTAGCGGATTCACAGATACGCAGTATTTT.

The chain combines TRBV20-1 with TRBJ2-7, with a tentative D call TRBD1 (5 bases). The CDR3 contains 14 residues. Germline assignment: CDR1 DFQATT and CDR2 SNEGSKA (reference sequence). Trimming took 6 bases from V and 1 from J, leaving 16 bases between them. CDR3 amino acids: CSAADQGTSYEQYF. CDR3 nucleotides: TGCAGTGCCGCCGACCAGGGAACGTCCTACGAGCAGTACTTC.

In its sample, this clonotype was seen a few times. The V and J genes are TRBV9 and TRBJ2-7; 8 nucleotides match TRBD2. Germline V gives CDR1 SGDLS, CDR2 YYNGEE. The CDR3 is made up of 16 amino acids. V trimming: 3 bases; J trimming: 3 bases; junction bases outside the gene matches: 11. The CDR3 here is CASSAGLAGTRYEQYF. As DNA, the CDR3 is TGTGCCAGCAGCGCAGGACTAGCTGGAACCCGCTACGAGCAGTACTTC.

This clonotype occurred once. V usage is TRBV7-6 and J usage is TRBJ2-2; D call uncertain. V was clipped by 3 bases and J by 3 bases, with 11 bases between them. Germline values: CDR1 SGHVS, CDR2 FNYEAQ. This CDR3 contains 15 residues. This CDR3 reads CASSFERGHTGELFF. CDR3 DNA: TGTGCCAGCAGCTTCGAGAGAGGTCACACCGGGGAGCTGTTTTTT.

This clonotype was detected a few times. The CDR3 reads CASSLTGDDEQFF. The CDR3 DNA sequence: TGTGCCAGCAGTCTAACAGGGGACGATGAGCAGTTCTTC. This chain connects TRBV12-3 or TRBV12-4 to TRBJ2-1, with 7 bases aligning to TRBD1. There are 13 residues in the CDR3. V dropped 5 bases and J dropped 8; count of bases not matched to a gene: 6.

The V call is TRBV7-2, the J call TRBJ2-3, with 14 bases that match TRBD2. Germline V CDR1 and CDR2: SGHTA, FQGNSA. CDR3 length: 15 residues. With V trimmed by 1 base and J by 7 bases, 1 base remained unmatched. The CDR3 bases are TGTGCCAGCAGCTTAGGACTAGCGGGGGGGTATACGCAGTATTTT. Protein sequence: CASSLGLAGGYTQYF. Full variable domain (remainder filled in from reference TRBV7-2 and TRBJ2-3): GAGVSQSPSNKVTEKGKDVELRCDPISGHTALYWYRQSLGQGLEFLIYFQGNSAPDKSGLPSDRFSAERTGGSVSTLTIQRTQQEDSAVYLCASSLGLAGGYTQYFGPGTRLTVL.

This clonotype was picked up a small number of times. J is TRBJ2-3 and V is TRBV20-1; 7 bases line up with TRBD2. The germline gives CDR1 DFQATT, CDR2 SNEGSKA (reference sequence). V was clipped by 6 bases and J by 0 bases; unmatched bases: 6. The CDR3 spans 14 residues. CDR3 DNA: TGCAGTGCAACCCTAGCGGCTAGCACAGATACGCAGTATTTT. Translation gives CSATLAASTDTQYF.